This is a list of T cell receptor beta chains from one sample in a study of T cell responses to AZD1222 COVID-19 vaccine. The protocol was immunoSEQ multiplex PCR, while the TCRdb copy is restricted to in-frame clones and leaves out a portion. The profile covers about 110,000 clones, with more than 70% appearing a single time and roughly a sixth taken by the ten largest. The input for sequencing was peripheral blood, taken on day 0 of AZD1222 vaccination. The receptors stem from an adult in good health. Both conserved end residues are part of each CDR3. D genes are given only for firm matches. Clone size is stated in some rows and not others, as once, few, many or a class when expanded.

>TRBV6-5|few|NA|TRBJ2-2
CASRNTGPGELFF
TGTGCCAGCAGGAATACAGGGCCCGGGGAGCTGTTTTTT
>TRBV4-3|NA|NA|TRBJ1-2
CASSPTEGDYGYTF
TGCGCCAGCAGCCCTACCGAAGGGGACTATGGCTACACCTTC
>TRBV19|once|TRBD1|TRBJ1-5
CASSQRAQGDQPQHF
TGTGCCAGTAGCCAGAGGGCCCAGGGGGATCAGCCCCAGCATTTT
>TRBV7-8|NA|NA|TRBJ1-1
CASSRGRHNTEAFF
TGTGCCAGCAGCCGGGGACGGCATAACACTGAAGCTTTCTTT
>TRBV12-3/TRBV12-4|NA|NA|TRBJ2-3
CASRLRDTQYF
TGTGCCAGCAGACTACGAGATACGCAGTATTTT
>TRBV14|NA|NA|TRBJ2-5
CASSQARDLQETQYF
TGTGCCAGCAGCCAAGCTAGGGATCTACAAGAGACCCAGTACTTC
>TRBV6-5|NA|NA|TRBJ2-2
CASAVLWRDGELFF
TGTGCCAGCGCGGTCTTATGGCGCGACGGGGAGCTGTTTTTT
>TRBV19|NA|NA|TRBJ2-1
CASSPTRREQFF
TGTGCCAGTTCCCCGACTAGGCGTGAGCAGTTCTTC
>TRBV30|NA|NA|TRBJ1-2
CAWSKRFEGTF
TGTGCCTGGAGTAAGCGGTTCGAGGGCACCTTC
>TRBV5-1|NA|NA|TRBJ2-1
CASSSPGANEQFF
TGCGCCAGCAGCTCCCCAGGCGCCAATGAGCAGTTCTTC
>TRBV24-1|NA|NA|TRBJ1-5
CATGEHQPQHF
TGTGCCACGGGTGAGCATCAGCCCCAGCATTTT
>TRBV9|NA|TRBD1|TRBJ2-3
CASSPGVGQGSTDTQYF
TGTGCCAGCAGCCCAGGGGTGGGACAGGGTAGTACAGATACGCAGTATTTT
>TRBV7-9|NA|NA|TRBJ2-7
CASSFGPQSTYEQYF
TGTGCCAGCAGCTTCGGACCGCAATCAACCTACGAGCAGTACTTC
>TRBV2|NA|NA|TRBJ1-2
CASREQRGFSGYTF
TGTGCCAGCAGAGAACAGAGGGGCTTTTCTGGCTACACCTTC
>TRBV5-1|NA|TRBD1|TRBJ2-5
CASSPRTGGRETQYF
TGCGCCAGCAGCCCCCGGACAGGGGGCCGGGAGACCCAGTACTTC
>TRBV7-3|NA|NA|TRBJ2-2
CASSLGPRATGELFF
TGTGCCAGCAGCTTAGGGCCCCGGGCCACCGGGGAGCTGTTTTTT
>TRBV5-4|NA|TRBD2|TRBJ2-3
CAYRGGDPTDTQYF
TGTGCGTATCGGGGGGGGGACCCCACAGATACGCAGTATTTT
>TRBV10-2|NA|TRBD1|TRBJ1-1
CASSESWTGMNTEAFF
TGCGCCAGCAGTGAGTCCTGGACAGGGATGAACACTGAAGCTTTCTTT
>TRBV5-1|NA|NA|TRBJ1-2
CASSLTTLSGEADYGYTF
TGCGCCAGCAGCTTGACTACCCTATCGGGCGAGGCGGACTATGGCTACACCTTC
>TRBV9|NA|TRBD2|TRBJ2-3
CASSARPGLAATDTQYF
TGTGCCAGCAGCGCCCGCCCGGGACTAGCGGCCACAGATACGCAGTATTTT
>TRBV21-1|NA|NA|TRBJ2-2
CASSKPNGTALGGELFF
TGTGCCAGCAGCAAACCTAACGGGACAGCTCTGGGCGGGGAGCTGTTTTTT
>TRBV14|NA|NA|TRBJ1-6
CASSRRTSGNSPLHF
TGTGCCAGCAGCCGTCGGACCTCTGGGAATTCACCCCTCCACTTT
>TRBV5-1|NA|NA|TRBJ2-7
CASSPHRSSSYEQYF
TGCGCCAGCAGCCCGCACCGATCCAGCTCCTACGAGCAGTACTTC
>TRBV28|few|NA|TRBJ1-5
CASGIPGGNQPQHF
TGTGCCAGCGGAATACCGGGGGGCAATCAGCCCCAGCATTTT
>TRBV7-9|once|TRBD1|TRBJ2-7
CASSRTGYEQYF
TGTGCCAGCAGCCGGACAGGCTACGAGCAGTACTTC
>TRBV6-6|NA|TRBD1|TRBJ1-1
CASNRQGTGVMNTEAFF
TGTGCCAGCAATCGTCAAGGGACAGGGGTAATGAACACTGAAGCTTTCTTT
>TRBV7-2|NA|NA|TRBJ2-7
CASSLVSGGSYEQYF
TGTGCCAGCAGCTTAGTATCAGGGGGGTCCTACGAGCAGTACTTC
>TRBV27|few|NA|TRBJ2-1
CASSPLLEYNEQFF
TGTGCCAGCAGCCCCTTACTAGAATACAATGAGCAGTTCTTC
>TRBV6-5|NA|TRBD1|TRBJ1-6
CASSPIQGAISPLHF
TGTGCCAGCAGCCCCATCCAGGGGGCTATCTCACCCCTCCACTTT
>TRBV28|NA|NA|TRBJ2-1
CASSSGGQGGNEQFF
TGTGCCAGCAGTTCTGGGGGCCAGGGCGGCAATGAGCAGTTCTTC
>TRBV5-4|NA|TRBD1|TRBJ1-1
CASSLAGTGWTEAFF
TGTGCCAGCAGCTTAGCCGGGACAGGGTGGACTGAAGCTTTCTTT
>TRBV28|once|NA|TRBJ1-2
CASSLSRVGYTF
TGTGCCAGCAGTTTATCCAGGGTTGGCTACACCTTC
>TRBV7-9|NA|NA|TRBJ2-2
CASSGGSAGELFF
TGTGCCAGCAGTGGGGGATCAGCCGGGGAGCTGTTTTTT
>TRBV6-2/TRBV6-3|NA|NA|TRBJ2-3
CASSYPPGDTQYF
TGTGCCAGCAGTTACCCGCCCGGGGATACGCAGTATTTT
>TRBV18|NA|NA|TRBJ1-5
CASSPSGRLSNQPQHF
TGTGCCAGCTCACCATCGGGACGCCTTAGCAATCAGCCCCAGCATTTT
>TRBV29-1|NA|NA|TRBJ1-2
CSVEPRANYGYTF
TGCAGCGTTGAACCCCGAGCTAACTATGGCTACACCTTC
>TRBV7-9|once|NA|TRBJ1-5
CASGQGNQPQHF
TGTGCCAGCGGGCAGGGGAATCAGCCCCAGCATTTT
>TRBV9|NA|TRBD1|TRBJ1-4
CASSPPGQGYEKLFF
TGTGCCAGCAGCCCGCCGGGACAGGGCTATGAAAAACTGTTTTTT
>TRBV5-1|NA|TRBD2|TRBJ2-3
CASSSGTSGGAADTQYF
TGCGCCAGCAGCTCGGGGACTAGCGGGGGGGCGGCAGATACGCAGTATTTT
>TRBV5-1|NA|TRBD2|TRBJ2-5
CASNLAGGQETQYF
TGCGCCAGCAACCTAGCGGGGGGGCAAGAGACCCAGTACTTC
>TRBV18|NA|NA|TRBJ1-6
CASSPGSQGGSPLHF
TGTGCCAGCTCACCAGGTTCGCAGGGTGGGTCACCCCTCCACTTT
>TRBV5-4|NA|NA|TRBJ2-4
CASSLSGENIQYF
TGTGCCAGCAGCTTATCAGGCGAAAACATTCAGTACTTC
>TRBV7-6|few|NA|TRBJ1-3
CASGAGDFSGNTIYF
TGTGCCAGCGGCGCGGGGGATTTCTCTGGAAACACCATATATTTT
>TRBV9|NA|TRBD2|TRBJ2-1
CASSPWASGRGEQFF
TGTGCCAGCAGCCCCTGGGCTAGCGGGAGAGGTGAGCAGTTCTTC
>TRBV5-4|NA|NA|TRBJ2-3
CASSLGIRQDTQYF
TGTGCCAGCAGCTTGGGTATTAGGCAAGATACGCAGTATTTT
>TRBV18|NA|TRBD1|TRBJ2-5
CASSPRQGVASETQYF
TGTGCCAGCTCACCACGACAGGGGGTGGCATCAGAGACCCAGTACTTC